A few counts support the clone carrying this TCR beta chain. Its antigen is still unknown. This entry is derived from a study of T cells in Graves' hyperthyroidism and ophthalmopathy. Broader study findings: The model forecast ophthalmopathy, anticipating it by a median about 6.5 months before onset. Blood also carried most thyroid clonotypes expanded above 0.001.

Trimming pared 3 bases from V and 0 bases from J, leaving 9 bases between. CDR1 SGDLS and CDR2 YYNGEE come from the germline V gene. The CDR3 is 15 residues long. Amplification yielded TCR beta CDR3 regions, with RNA transcripts as the source. First-round RT-PCR of the TCR CDR3 relied on the HTBI primer set. MiXCR, applied by TCRdb to the multiplex PCR reads, yields one record per CDR3 protein. The table records 750,000 to 900,000 distinct CDR3 sequences, about 38% of them present only once. Orbital computed tomography, thyroid ultrasound, serum thyroxine and TRAb, and clinical symptoms together informed the diagnoses. The authors took PBMCs from roughly 9.5 ml fresh peripheral blood.

Specimen: blood. This rearrangement joins TRBV9 to TRBJ1-4; D not resolved. This receptor was obtained from a man aged 18 to 35 with Graves' hyperthyroidism. The CDR3 sequence: CASSGAGSTNEKLFF. DNA of the CDR3: TGTGCCAGCAGCGGGGCGGGATCAACTAATGAAAAACTGTTTTTT.